Sequencing of this T cell receptor beta chain was carried out in a study of blood T cell repertoires in COVID-19. The repertoire was sequenced with immunoSEQ multiplex PCR; TCRdb's copy has only in-frame clones and lacks some. The sample lists about 130,000 clones, approximately 84% seen once, with approximately 20% in the top ten. Only one count was recorded for this clone. Germline-derived CDR1 and CDR2 are LNHDA and SQIVND (reference sequence). The CDR3 totals 13 residues. Trimming pared 2 bases from V and 1 base from J, leaving 5 bases between. The source is a woman between 45 and 65 years old who had recovered from COVID-19. Sequenced sample: peripheral blood. The chain joins TRBV19 to TRBJ1-1; D ambiguous. This chain's CDR3 is CASSITRNTEAFF. As DNA, the CDR3 is TGTGCCAGTAGTATAACCAGGAACACTGAAGCTTTCTTT.